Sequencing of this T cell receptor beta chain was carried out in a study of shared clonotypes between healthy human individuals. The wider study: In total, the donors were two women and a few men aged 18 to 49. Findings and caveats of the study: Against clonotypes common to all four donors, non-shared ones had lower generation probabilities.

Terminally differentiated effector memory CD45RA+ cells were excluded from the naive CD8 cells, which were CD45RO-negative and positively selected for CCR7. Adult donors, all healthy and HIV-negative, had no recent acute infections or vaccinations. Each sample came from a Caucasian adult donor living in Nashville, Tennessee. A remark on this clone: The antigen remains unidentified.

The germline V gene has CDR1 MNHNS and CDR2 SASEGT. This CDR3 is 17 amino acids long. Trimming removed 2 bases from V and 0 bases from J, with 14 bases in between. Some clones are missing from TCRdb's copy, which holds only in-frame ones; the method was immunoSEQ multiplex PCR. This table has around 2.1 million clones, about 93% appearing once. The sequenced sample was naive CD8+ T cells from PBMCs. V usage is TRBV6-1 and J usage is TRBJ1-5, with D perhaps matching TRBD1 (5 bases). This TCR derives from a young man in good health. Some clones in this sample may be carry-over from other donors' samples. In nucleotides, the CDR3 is TGTGCCAGCAGTGAACGGGACTCGCGCATTAGCAATCAGCCCCAGCATTTT. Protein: CASSERDSRISNQPQHF.